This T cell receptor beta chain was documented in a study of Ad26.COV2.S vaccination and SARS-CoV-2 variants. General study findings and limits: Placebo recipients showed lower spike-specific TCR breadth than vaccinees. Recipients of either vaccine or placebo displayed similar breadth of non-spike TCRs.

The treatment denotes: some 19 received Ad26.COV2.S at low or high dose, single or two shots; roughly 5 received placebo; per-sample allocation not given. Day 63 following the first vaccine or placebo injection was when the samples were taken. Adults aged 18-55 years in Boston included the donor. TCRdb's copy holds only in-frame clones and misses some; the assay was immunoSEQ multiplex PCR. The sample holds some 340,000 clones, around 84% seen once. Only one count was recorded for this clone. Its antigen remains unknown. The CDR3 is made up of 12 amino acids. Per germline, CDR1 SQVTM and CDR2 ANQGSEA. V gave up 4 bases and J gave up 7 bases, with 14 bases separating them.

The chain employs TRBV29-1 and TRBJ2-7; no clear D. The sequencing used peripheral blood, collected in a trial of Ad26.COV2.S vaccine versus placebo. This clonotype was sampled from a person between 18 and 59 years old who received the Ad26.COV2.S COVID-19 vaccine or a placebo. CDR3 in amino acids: CSVAKGVREQYF. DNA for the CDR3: TGCAGCGTTGCCAAAGGAGTTAGGGAGCAGTACTTC.